The 20 T cell receptor beta chains reported below all come from one sample, sequenced in a study of STAT5B mutations in CD4+ large granular lymphocyte leukemia. Assay used: immunoSEQ multiplex PCR; TCRdb lists only in-frame clones, some missing. Of 45,000 or so clones listed, roughly 85% are singletons. Sample: CD4+ T cells from blood buffy coats. These receptors originate from a human donor in good health.

The chain carries TRBV19 and TRBJ2-7; D may be TRBD2 (5 bases). V shed 4 bases and J shed 2 bases, with 15 bases lying between them. CDR1 and CDR2 (germline): LNHDA, SQIVND (reference sequence). The CDR3 totals 15 residues. The CDR3 bases are TGTGCCAGTAGTAGAGAGGGAGTAGGTCCCTACGAGCAGTACTTC. Protein product: CASSREGVGPYEQYF.

This chain links TRBV5-5 with TRBJ2-5; D is unresolved. This CDR3 spans 12 amino acids. V lost 0 bases and J lost 7, with 7 bases in between. The germline V gene has CDR1 SGHKS and CDR2 YYEKEE (reference sequence). The CDR3 nucleotides are TGTGCCAGCAGCTTGGAGGTGGGGACCCAGTACTTC. It yields the protein CASSLEVGTQYF.

The J gene is TRBJ1-1, the V gene TRBV29-1; D is possibly TRBD1 (6 bases). V was pared by 6 bases and J by 0 bases, with 11 bases between. This CDR3 has 13 amino acids. Germline V CDR1 and CDR2: SQVTM, ANQGSEA. The CDR3 here is CSVGGLMNTEAFF. The CDR3 bases are TGCAGCGTAGGGGGACTCATGAACACTGAAGCTTTCTTT.

The chain couples TRBV20-1 to TRBJ2-7; D remains ambiguous. Between the trimmed V and J ends, which lost 3 bases and 6 bases, there was a span of 6 bases. Germline loops: CDR1 DFQATT, CDR2 SNEGSKA (reference sequence). The CDR3 is 10 amino acids. The CDR3 is CSASVGEQYF. The CDR3 DNA sequence: TGCAGTGCTAGCGTGGGCGAGCAGTACTTC.

The chain carries TRBV6-1 and TRBJ1-1; D unclear. Per germline, CDR1 MNHNS and CDR2 SASEGT. Trimming removed 5 bases at V and 4 bases at J, with 8 bases between. The CDR3 totals 12 residues. The CDR3 coding sequence is TGTGCCAGCAGTCACGGAACCACTGAAGCTTTCTTT. Protein: CASSHGTTEAFF.

The J gene is TRBJ2-7, the V gene TRBV5-1, with TRBD1 matching over 7 bases. The length of the CDR3 is 15 residues. Trimming at V came to 0 bases and at J to 3 bases, leaving 6 bases not matched to a gene. Per germline, CDR1 SGHRS and CDR2 YFSETQ. As DNA, the CDR3 is TGCGCCAGCAGCTTGGCACCGGGACAGTTCTACGAGCAGTACTTC. Protein: CASSLAPGQFYEQYF.

This clone was counted once. This chain links TRBV19 with TRBJ2-7; possible D gene TRBD2, 6 bases. The CDR3 has 17 residues. Germline-derived CDR1 and CDR2 are LNHDA and SQIVND (reference sequence). The V gene lost 5 bases and the J gene lost 1 base, with 21 bases spanning the gap. The CDR3 DNA reads as TGTGCCAGTAGTCCGGCCCGGTCGGGAGTCATATCCTACGAGCAGTACTTC. It encodes CASSPARSGVISYEQYF. Together with reference TRBV19 and TRBJ2-7, the CDR3 gives the full variable domain: DGGITQSPKYLFRKEGQNVTLSCEQNLNHDAMYWYRQDPGQGLRLIYYSQIVNDFQKGDIAEGYSVSREKKESFPLTVTSAQKNPTAFYLCASSPARSGVISYEQYFGPGTRLTVT.

The V and J genes are TRBV2 and TRBJ2-7; 7 bases are shared with TRBD1. This CDR3 has 14 residues. After removal of 6 bases from V and 3 bases from J, the junction contained 8 bases not matched to a gene. Germline V lookup: CDR1 SNHLY, CDR2 FYNNEI. CDR3 region: CASSGQAPIYEQYF. DNA of the CDR3: TGTGCCAGCAGCGGACAGGCGCCCATCTACGAGCAGTACTTC.

The J gene is TRBJ2-3, the V gene TRBV20-1; D call uncertain. The CDR3 sequence is 11 residues long. CDR1 is DFQATT, CDR2 SNEGSKA, per germline (reference sequence). V lost 5 bases and J 6 bases, leaving 9 bases between the germline ends. In nucleotides, the CDR3 is TGCAGTGCTCCCGACACCGATACGCAGTATTTT. Translating gives CSAPDTDTQYF.

A few counts support this clone. The rearrangement uses TRBV11-2 and TRBJ2-7; 8 positions match TRBD1. V gave up 5 bases and J gave up 6 bases; unmatched junction bases: 6. Germline V CDR1 and CDR2: SGHAT, FQNNGV. The CDR3 length is 13 residues. CDR3 nucleotide sequence: TGTGCCAGCAGCATCGGACAGGGACGCGAGCAGTACTTC. Amino acid sequence: CASSIGQGREQYF.

This chain links TRBV5-3 with TRBJ1-1; the match to TRBD1 covers 7 bases. TRBV5-3 has ORF status, its function being uncertain. This CDR3 has 18 residues. The V segment lost 4 bases and the J segment 1 base; nucleotides outside the gene matches: 16. CDR3 region: CARSVLDRDHVANTEAFF. For the CDR3, the DNA is TGTGCCAGAAGCGTACTAGACAGGGATCATGTGGCGAACACTGAAGCTTTCTTT.

The CDR3 region has the DNA TGTGCCAGCAGCTTAGCGGGCACCGGGACAGGGGCGTCCTACGAGCAGTACTTC. It codes for CASSLAGTGTGASYEQYF. V usage is TRBV7-8 and J usage is TRBJ2-7; 10 positions agree with TRBD1. V trimming: 0 bases; J trimming: 1 base; junction bases outside the gene matches: 9. This CDR3 is built from 18 residues. Germline CDR1 is SGHVS and CDR2 is FQNEAQ.

J is TRBJ2-7 and V is TRBV28; no definite D call. The CDR3 sequence is 16 residues long. Trimming shortened V by 5 bases and J by 2 bases, and 19 bases separated the two germline ends. Germline V gene sequence: CDR1 MDHEN, CDR2 SYDVKM. The CDR3 here is CASSRMRTLSPYEQYF. CDR3 bases: TGTGCCAGCAGTAGAATGAGGACCTTAAGCCCCTACGAGCAGTACTTC.

The CDR3 DNA reads TGTGCCAGCAGCTTACCCATTGGAGGTACAGATACGCAGTATTTT. Translating gives CASSLPIGGTDTQYF. The gene calls are TRBV11-2 and TRBJ2-3; a possible D gene is TRBD2 (5 bases). Germline CDR1 is SGHAT and CDR2 is FQNNGV. CDR3 size: 15 residues. V was pared by 2 bases and J by 3 bases, with 12 bases between.

V and J are TRBV4-3 and TRBJ1-4; 7 positions agree with TRBD1. The germline CDR1 and CDR2 sequences are LGHNA and YSLEER. V lost 2 bases and J lost 3; bases outside the gene matches: 6. The CDR3 is 16 residues long. The CDR3 sequence: CASSQTPGTANEKLFF. In DNA form, the CDR3 reads TGCGCCAGCAGCCAAACCCCCGGGACAGCTAATGAAAAACTGTTTTTT.

The chain links TRBV30 to TRBJ2-7; D not certain. V was cut by 2 bases and J by 6 bases, with 14 bases left in between. In germline, CDR1 is GTSNPN, CDR2 SVGIG (reference sequence). This CDR3 is built from 13 residues. Here the CDR3 DNA reads TGTGCCTGGAGTCGCAACTCAGGCACCGAGCAGTACTTC. This gives the protein CAWSRNSGTEQYF.

The chain is built from TRBV7-2 and TRBJ2-1; 14 bases are a match to TRBD2. The CDR3 spans 16 residues. CDR1 is SGHTA and CDR2 is FQGNSA in the germline V gene. Germline trimming cut 5 bases from V and 10 bases from J; bases unmatched to any gene: 10. CDR3 in DNA: TGTGCCAGCAGCGGGAAAAAGGGACTAGCGGGAGACGAGCAGTTCTTC. Protein product: CASSGKKGLAGDEQFF.

This chain uses TRBV27 with TRBJ2-7, with 9 positions matching TRBD2. With V trimmed by 6 bases and J by 3 bases, 9 bases remained unmatched. Germline V gene sequence: CDR1 MNHEY, CDR2 SMNVEV (reference sequence). This CDR3 spans 15 amino acids. CDR3 residues: CASSPLLAGVYEQYF. In nucleotides, the CDR3 is TGTGCCAGCAGCCCGCTGTTAGCGGGAGTCTACGAGCAGTACTTC.

The CDR3 bases are TGCGCCAGCAGCGCAATAGCGGGAGACACCGGGGAGCTGTTTTTT. Translation: CASSAIAGDTGELFF. The chain carries TRBV5-1 and TRBJ2-2, with 9 bases identical to TRBD2. Trimming at V came to 4 bases and at J to 3 bases, leaving 4 bases not matched to a gene. CDR3 length equals 15 residues. Germline CDR1 SGHRS, CDR2 YFSETQ. The full variable domain, with the rest looked up from reference TRBV5-1 and TRBJ2-2, is KAGVTQTPRYLIKTRGQQVTLSCSPISGHRSVSWYQQTPGQGLQFLFEYFSETQRNKGNFPGRFSGRQFSNSRSEMNVSTLELGDSALYLCASSAIAGDTGELFFGEGSRLTVL.

The chain employs TRBV11-2 and TRBJ2-7, with 7 bases that match TRBD2. Looked up from germline, CDR1 is SGHAT and CDR2 is FQNNGV. CDR3 length equals 16 residues. Trimming removed 2 bases from V and 4 bases from J; junction bases left unmatched: 11. CDR3 region: CASSLYGGEGGYEQYF. In nucleotides, the CDR3 is TGTGCCAGCAGCTTATATGGGGGGGAGGGCGGTTACGAGCAGTACTTC.